Each of the 4 T cell receptor beta chains below was sequenced from the same sample in a study of shared clonotypes between healthy human individuals. Produced via immunoSEQ multiplex PCR; TCRdb's table is partial and in-frame only. Of 2 million or so clones detected, roughly 96% appear once; the ten largest clones hold 0.1% to 0.15%. Sequenced material: naive CD4+ T cells sorted from blood. Sample subset: CD45RA+ positively selected. The receptors here all came from a man younger than 35 in good health.

This rearrangement joins TRBV28 to TRBJ2-2; TRBD1 or TRBD2 may be the D gene (5 bases each). Germline assignment: CDR1 MDHEN and CDR2 SYDVKM. V lost 6 bases, J lost 1 base, and 24 bases lay in between. The length of the CDR3 is 19 residues. The CDR3 nucleotides are TGTGCCAGCAGCCATGGGAGTCACAGGTTTTCCGAGAACACCGGGGAGCTGTTTTTT. The encoded protein is CASSHGSHRFSENTGELFF.

This clone was observed once. The chain has TRBV9 and TRBJ2-3; TRBD2 might be the D (5 bases). Germline CDR1 and CDR2: SGDLS and YYNGEE. The CDR3 covers 15 residues. The V end lost 0 bases, the J end lost 9 bases, and 17 bases lay between the germline ends. The CDR3 spells CASSVAPEPSGTQYF. CDR3 DNA sequence: TGTGCCAGCAGCGTAGCCCCTGAACCCTCGGGGACGCAGTATTTT.

V and J are TRBV7-2 and TRBJ1-2; D perhaps matches TRBD1 (5 bases). The CDR3 contains 15 residues. V was trimmed by 3 bases and J by 0 bases, leaving 11 bases between them. The germline V gene has CDR1 SGHTA and CDR2 FQGNSA. The CDR3 sequence: CASSFYDRSNYGYTF. DNA for the CDR3: TGTGCCAGCAGCTTCTACGACAGATCTAACTATGGCTACACCTTC.

The chain is built from TRBV5-1 and TRBJ2-5, with D perhaps TRBD1 (5 bases). V lost 0 bases and J lost 3, with 15 bases in between. The CDR3 spans 16 residues. Germline-derived CDR1 and CDR2 are SGHRS and YFSETQ. CDR3 sequence reads: CASSLGWGPREETQYF. The CDR3 bases are TGCGCCAGCAGCTTGGGATGGGGCCCCAGAGAAGAGACCCAGTACTTC.